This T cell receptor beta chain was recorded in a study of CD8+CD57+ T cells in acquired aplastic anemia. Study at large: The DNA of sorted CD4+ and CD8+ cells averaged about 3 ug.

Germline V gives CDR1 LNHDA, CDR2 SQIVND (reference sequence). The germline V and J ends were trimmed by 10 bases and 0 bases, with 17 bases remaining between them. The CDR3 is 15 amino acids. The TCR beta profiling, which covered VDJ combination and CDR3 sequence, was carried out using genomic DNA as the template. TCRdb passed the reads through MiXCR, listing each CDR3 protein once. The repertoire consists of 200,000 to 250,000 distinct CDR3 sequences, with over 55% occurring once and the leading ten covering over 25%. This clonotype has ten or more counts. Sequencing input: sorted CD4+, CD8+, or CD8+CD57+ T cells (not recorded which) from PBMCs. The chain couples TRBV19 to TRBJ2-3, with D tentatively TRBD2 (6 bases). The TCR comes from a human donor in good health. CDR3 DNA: TGTGCCACTAACCGACTGGGGACTAGCACAGATACGCAGTATTTT. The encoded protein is CATNRLGTSTDTQYF.